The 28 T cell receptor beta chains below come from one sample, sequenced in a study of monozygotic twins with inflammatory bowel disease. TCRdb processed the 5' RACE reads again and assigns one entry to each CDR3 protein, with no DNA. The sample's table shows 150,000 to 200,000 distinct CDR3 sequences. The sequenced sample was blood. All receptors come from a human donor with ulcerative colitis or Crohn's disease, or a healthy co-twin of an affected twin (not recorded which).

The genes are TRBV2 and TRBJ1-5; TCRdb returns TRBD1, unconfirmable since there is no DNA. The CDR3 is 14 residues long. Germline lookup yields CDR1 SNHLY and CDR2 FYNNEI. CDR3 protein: CASKDSGGLQPQHF.

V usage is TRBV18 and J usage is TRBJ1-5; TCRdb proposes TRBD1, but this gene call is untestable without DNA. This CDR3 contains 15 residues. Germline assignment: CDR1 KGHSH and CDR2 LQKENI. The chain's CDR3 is CASSPAGQGNQPQHF.

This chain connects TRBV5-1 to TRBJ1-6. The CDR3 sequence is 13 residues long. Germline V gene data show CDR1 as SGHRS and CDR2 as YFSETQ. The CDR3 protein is CASNSGANSPLHF.

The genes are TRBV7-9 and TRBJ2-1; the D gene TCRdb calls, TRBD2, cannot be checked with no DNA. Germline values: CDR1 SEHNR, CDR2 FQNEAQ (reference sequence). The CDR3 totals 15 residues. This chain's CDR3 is CASSQQRTSYNEQFF.

The CDR3 here is CSVIRGRNTEAFF. The chain links TRBV29-1 to TRBJ1-1; TCRdb picks TRBD1, but there is no DNA to check that call. Germline V gene sequence: CDR1 SQVTM, CDR2 ANQGSEA. CDR3 length: 13 amino acids.

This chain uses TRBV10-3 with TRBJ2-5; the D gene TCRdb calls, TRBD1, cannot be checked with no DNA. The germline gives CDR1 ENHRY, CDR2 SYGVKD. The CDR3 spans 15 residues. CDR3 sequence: CAISEPGTEQETQYF.

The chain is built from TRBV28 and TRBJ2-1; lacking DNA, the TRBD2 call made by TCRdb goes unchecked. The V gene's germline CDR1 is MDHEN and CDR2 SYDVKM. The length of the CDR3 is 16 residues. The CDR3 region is CASSTSGPFSGNEQFF.

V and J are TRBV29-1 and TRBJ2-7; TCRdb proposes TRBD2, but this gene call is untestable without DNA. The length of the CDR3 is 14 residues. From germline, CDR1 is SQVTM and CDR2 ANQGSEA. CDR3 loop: CSVSDATGHYEQYF.

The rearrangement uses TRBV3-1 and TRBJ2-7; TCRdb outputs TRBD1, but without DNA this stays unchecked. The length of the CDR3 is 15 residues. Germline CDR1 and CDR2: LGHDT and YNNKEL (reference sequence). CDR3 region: CASSQLAGAQYEQYF.

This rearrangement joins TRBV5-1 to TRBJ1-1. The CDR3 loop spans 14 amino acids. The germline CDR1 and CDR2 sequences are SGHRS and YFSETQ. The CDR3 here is CASTWGSGVAEAFF.

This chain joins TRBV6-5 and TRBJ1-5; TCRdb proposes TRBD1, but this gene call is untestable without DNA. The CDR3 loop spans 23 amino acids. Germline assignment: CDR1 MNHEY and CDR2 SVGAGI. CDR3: CASSWNPGTGIHRGIGGDQPQHF.

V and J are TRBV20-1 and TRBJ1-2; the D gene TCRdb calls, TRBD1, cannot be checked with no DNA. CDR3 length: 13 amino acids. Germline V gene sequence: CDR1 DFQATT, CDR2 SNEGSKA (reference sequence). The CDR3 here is CSAPTGKGDGYTF.

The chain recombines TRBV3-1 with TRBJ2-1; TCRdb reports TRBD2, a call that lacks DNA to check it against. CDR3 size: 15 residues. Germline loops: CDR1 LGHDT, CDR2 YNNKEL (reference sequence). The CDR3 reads CASSQGLAGPLEQFF.

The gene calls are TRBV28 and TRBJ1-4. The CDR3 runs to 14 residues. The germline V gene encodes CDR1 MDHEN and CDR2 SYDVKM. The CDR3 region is CASSRRATNEKLFF.

CDR3 in amino acids: CASSLAGFSAQTYEQYF. The V call is TRBV7-2, the J call TRBJ2-7; the D call of TRBD1 rests on TCRdb alone, since no DNA is present to check it. The CDR3 totals 17 residues. Germline CDR1 reads SGHTA; CDR2 reads FQGNSA.

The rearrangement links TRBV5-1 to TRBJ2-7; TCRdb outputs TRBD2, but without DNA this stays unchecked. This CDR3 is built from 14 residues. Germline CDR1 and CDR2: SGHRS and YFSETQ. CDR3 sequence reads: CASSLDGRGHEQYF.

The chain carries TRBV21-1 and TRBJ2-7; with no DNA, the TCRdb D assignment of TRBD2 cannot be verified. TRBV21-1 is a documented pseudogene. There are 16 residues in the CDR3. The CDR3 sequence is CASSIGSSGSGDEQYF.

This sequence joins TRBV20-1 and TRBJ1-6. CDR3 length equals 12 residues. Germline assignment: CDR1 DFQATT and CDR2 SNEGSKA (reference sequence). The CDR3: CSARSGGSPLHF.

The CDR3 spells CASGTRYNEQFF. The chain carries TRBV2 and TRBJ2-1; the D gene TCRdb calls, TRBD1, cannot be checked with no DNA. This CDR3 has 12 amino acids. Germline CDR1 SNHLY, CDR2 FYNNEI.

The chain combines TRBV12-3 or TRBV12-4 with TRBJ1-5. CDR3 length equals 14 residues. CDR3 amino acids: CASSPTDSNQPQHF.

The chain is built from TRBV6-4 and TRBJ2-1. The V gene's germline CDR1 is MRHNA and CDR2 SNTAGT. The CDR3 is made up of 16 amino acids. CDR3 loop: CASSDVSASAYNEQFF.

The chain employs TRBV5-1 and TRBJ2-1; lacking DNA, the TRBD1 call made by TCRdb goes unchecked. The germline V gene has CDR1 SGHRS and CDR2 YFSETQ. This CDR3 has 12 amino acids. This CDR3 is CASSPGVNEQFF.

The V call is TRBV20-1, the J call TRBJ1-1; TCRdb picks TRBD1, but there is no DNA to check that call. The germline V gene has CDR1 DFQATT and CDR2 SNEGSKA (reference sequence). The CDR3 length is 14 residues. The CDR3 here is CSANPDRGNTEAFF.

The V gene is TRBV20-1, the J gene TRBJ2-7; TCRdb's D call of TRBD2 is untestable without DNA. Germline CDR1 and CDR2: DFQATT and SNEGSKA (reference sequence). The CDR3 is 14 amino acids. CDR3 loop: CSAKEPSGSYEQYF.

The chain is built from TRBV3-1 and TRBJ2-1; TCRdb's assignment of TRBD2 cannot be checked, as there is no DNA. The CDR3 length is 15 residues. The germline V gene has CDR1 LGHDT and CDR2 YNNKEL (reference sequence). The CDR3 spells CASSQGSGGYNEQFF.

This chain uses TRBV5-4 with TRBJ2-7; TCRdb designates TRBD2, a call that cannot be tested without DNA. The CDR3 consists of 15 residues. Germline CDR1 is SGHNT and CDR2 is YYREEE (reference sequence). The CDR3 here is CASSPGLAGLYEQYF.

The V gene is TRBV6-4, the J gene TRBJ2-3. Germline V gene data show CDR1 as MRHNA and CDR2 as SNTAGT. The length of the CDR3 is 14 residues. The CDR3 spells CASSDEGSTDTQYF.

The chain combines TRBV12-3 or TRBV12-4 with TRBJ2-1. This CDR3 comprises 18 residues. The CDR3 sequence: CASSSTHSASSSYNEQFF.